This T cell receptor (beta chain) was retrieved from a study of Graves' ophthalmopathy and Graves' hyperthyroidism. This clonotype appeared many times. The antigen is not known. Study observations and caveats: A majority of expanded thyroid clonotypes exceeding 0.001 frequency were likewise present in blood. An approximately 84% specificity and around 88% sensitivity were achieved by a 13-signature model that separated ophthalmopathy from stable hyperthyroidism.

The authors amplified TCR beta CDR3 regions, and they did so from RNA transcripts for repertoire sequencing. An initial RT-PCR round employing HTBI primers preceded a second-round multiplex PCR. TCRdb re-analysed the multiplex PCR reads in MiXCR, keeping a single row per CDR3 protein. The sample yields some 390,000 distinct CDR3 sequences, 15% to 20% seen once. This CDR3 is built from 10 residues. V was shortened by 1 base and J by 11 bases, with 5 bases between the two germline ends. The chain couples TRBV12-3 or TRBV12-4 to TRBJ1-1; D call uncertain. This receptor was identified in a woman aged 18-29 years with Graves' ophthalmopathy. Sequencing used peripheral blood. The CDR3 coding sequence is TGTGCCAGCAGTTTAGAGACCGCTTTCTTT. Encoded protein: CASSLETAFF.